Below, 15 T cell receptor beta chains from the same sample are listed, as sequenced in a study of graft-versus-host responses after intestinal transplantation. Measured with immunoSEQ multiplex PCR; TCRdb has only the in-frame clones, and not every one. The sample lists about 88,000 clones; around 90% were seen once. These receptors have no known antigen. The material was unstimulated CD4+ T cells sorted from spleen or lymph node cells, obtained before intestinal transplant. These receptors all stem from a human donor who received an intestinal transplant.

This clone appeared a single time. The rearrangement links TRBV25-1 to TRBJ1-6, with 7 bases identical to TRBD1. Losses at the gene ends were 7 bases for V and 7 bases for J; bases not matched to a gene: 7. Germline lookup yields CDR1 MGHDK and CDR2 SYGVNS. The CDR3 has 14 residues. The CDR3 DNA reads as TGTGCCAGCAACCGGGACAGCGAAAATTCACCCCTCCACTTT. Its protein is CASNRDSENSPLHF.

This rearrangement joins TRBV5-1 to TRBJ2-7; 11 bases fit TRBD2. Germline lookup yields CDR1 SGHRS and CDR2 YFSETQ. The V segment lost 0 bases and the J segment 4 bases; nucleotides outside the gene matches: 6. The length of the CDR3 is 16 residues. CDR3 coding DNA: TGCGCCAGCAGCTTGGCCGGAACTAGCGGGGGTTACGAGCAGTACTTC. It encodes CASSLAGTSGGYEQYF.

V and J are TRBV2 and TRBJ2-7; D is uncertain. Trimming took 2 bases from V and 3 from J, leaving 2 bases between them. Germline V gene data show CDR1 as SNHLY and CDR2 as FYNNEI. CDR3 length equals 11 residues. The CDR3 region has the DNA TGTGCCAGCAGTGAACGCTACGAGCAGTACTTC. It encodes CASSERYEQYF.

The V call is TRBV6-1, the J call TRBJ2-7; 8 nucleotides line up with TRBD1. Germline values: CDR1 MNHNS, CDR2 SASEGT. The CDR3 is made up of 12 amino acids. J lost 2 bases, V lost 11 bases, and 5 bases had no gene match. Written as DNA, the CDR3 is TGTGCCGCCAAACAGGGGGCCTACGAGCAGTACTTC. Residues: CAAKQGAYEQYF.

This clone was observed a single time. This rearrangement joins TRBV4-2 to TRBJ2-3; 7 bases fit TRBD2. The V segment lost 1 base and the J segment 3 bases; nucleotides outside the gene matches: 19. The CDR3 consists of 20 residues. The germline gives CDR1 LGHNA, CDR2 YNFKEQ. The CDR3: CASSQGAQYHGASGTDTQYF. The CDR3 DNA sequence: TGTGCCAGCAGCCAAGGAGCCCAGTATCATGGGGCTAGCGGAACAGATACGCAGTATTTT.

The rearrangement links TRBV7-2 to TRBJ2-1; 10 bases map to TRBD2. Germline V gene data show CDR1 as SGHTA and CDR2 as FQGNSA. With V trimmed by 3 bases and J by 10 bases, 6 bases remained unmatched. This CDR3 has 14 residues. The CDR3 DNA sequence: TGTGCCAGCAGCTTCCAGCGGGGGGGCCGGGAGCAGTTCTTC. This translates into CASSFQRGGREQFF.

This chain connects TRBV7-2 to TRBJ1-2; D gene unclear. Germline loops: CDR1 SGHTA, CDR2 FQGNSA. The CDR3 runs 11 residues. Trimming removed 2 bases from V and 7 bases from J, with 5 bases in between. The CDR3 DNA is TGTGCCAGCAGCTTATCGGGTGGCTACACCTTC. Protein product: CASSLSGGYTF. Supplemented by reference TRBV7-2 and TRBJ1-2, the full variable domain reads GAGVSQSPSNKVTEKGKDVELRCDPISGHTALYWYRQSLGQGLEFLIYFQGNSAPDKSGLPSDRFSAERTGGSVSTLTIQRTQQEDSAVYLCASSLSGGYTFGSGTRLTVV.

This chain links TRBV10-1 with TRBJ1-2; D is possibly TRBD1 (6 bases). There are 12 residues in the CDR3. Germline V gene data show CDR1 as WNHNN and CDR2 as SYGVQD (reference sequence). V dropped 7 bases and J dropped 7 bases, with 13 bases sitting between them. The CDR3 protein is CASMEIGGGYTF. The CDR3, as DNA: TGCGCCAGCATGGAAATAGGGGGTGGCTACACCTTC.

The rearrangement links TRBV6-5 to TRBJ1-1, with TRBD1 as a possible D gene (5 bases). The CDR3 spans 12 residues. Between the trimmed V and J ends, which lost 5 bases and 4 bases, there was a span of 8 bases. CDR1 is MNHEY, CDR2 SVGAGI, per germline. The CDR3: CASSRQSTEAFF. As DNA, the CDR3 is TGTGCCAGCAGTCGACAGAGCACTGAAGCTTTCTTT.

The J gene is TRBJ2-1, the V gene TRBV19, with TRBD2 identical over 9 bases. J was trimmed by 6 bases and V by 7 bases; bases with no gene match: 7. The germline CDR1 and CDR2 sequences are LNHDA and SQIVND (reference sequence). CDR3 size: 14 residues. CDR3 sequence (DNA): TGTGCCAGTAAGCCAGCGGGGGGCGTCAATGAGCAGTTCTTC. It encodes CASKPAGGVNEQFF. The full variable domain, with the rest looked up from reference TRBV19 and TRBJ2-1, is DGGITQSPKYLFRKEGQNVTLSCEQNLNHDAMYWYRQDPGQGLRLIYYSQIVNDFQKGDIAEGYSVSREKKESFPLTVTSAQKNPTAFYLCASKPAGGVNEQFFGPGTRLTVL.

This rearrangement joins TRBV5-1 to TRBJ2-5; 8 bases agree with TRBD2. From germline, CDR1 is SGHRS and CDR2 YFSETQ. V was clipped by 4 bases and J by 2 bases; unmatched bases: 13. This CDR3 comprises 17 residues. CDR3 coding DNA: TGCGCCAGCAGCAAGACGGGCTCTAGCGGGCATCAAGAGACCCAGTACTTC. This translates into CASSKTGSSGHQETQYF.

J is TRBJ1-2 and V is TRBV5-6; D gene unclear. Per the germline V gene, CDR1 is SGHDT and CDR2 is YYEEEE. Between the trimmed V and J ends, which lost 4 bases and 5 bases, there was a span of 9 bases. The CDR3 consists of 12 residues. CDR3 sequence: CASSPKEYGYTF. Written as DNA, the CDR3 is TGTGCCAGCAGCCCAAAGGAGTATGGCTACACCTTC.

This clone has more than one count but fewer than ten. Here the CDR3 DNA reads TGTGCCAGCAGCAGGGACAGGGGTAATTCACCCCTCCACTTT. As protein: CASSRDRGNSPLHF. The chain is built from TRBV5-8 and TRBJ1-6; 10 bases are shared with TRBD1. This CDR3 is 14 amino acids long. Germline CDR1 and CDR2: SGHTS and YDEGEE. The V and J ends lost 4 bases and 6 bases, in that order; junction bases with no gene match: 1.

The chain links TRBV7-3 to TRBJ2-7, with 7 bases fitting TRBD2. From germline, CDR1 is SGHTA and CDR2 FQGTGA. This CDR3 spans 15 amino acids. With V trimmed by 5 bases and J by 2 bases, 9 bases remained unmatched. The CDR3, as DNA: TGTGCCAGCAGCCTCAGAGCGGGGACCCCCTACGAGCAGTACTTC. Protein sequence: CASSLRAGTPYEQYF.

This sequence joins TRBV11-2 and TRBJ2-2, with 7 bases lining up with TRBD2. The CDR3 has 15 amino acids. Germline CDR1 and CDR2: SGHAT and FQNNGV. V trimming: 5 bases; J trimming: 1 base; junction bases outside the gene matches: 4. CDR3 DNA sequence: TGTGCCAGCAGCCTGGGAGGGCAGAACACCGGGGAGCTGTTTTTT. Its translation is CASSLGGQNTGELFF.